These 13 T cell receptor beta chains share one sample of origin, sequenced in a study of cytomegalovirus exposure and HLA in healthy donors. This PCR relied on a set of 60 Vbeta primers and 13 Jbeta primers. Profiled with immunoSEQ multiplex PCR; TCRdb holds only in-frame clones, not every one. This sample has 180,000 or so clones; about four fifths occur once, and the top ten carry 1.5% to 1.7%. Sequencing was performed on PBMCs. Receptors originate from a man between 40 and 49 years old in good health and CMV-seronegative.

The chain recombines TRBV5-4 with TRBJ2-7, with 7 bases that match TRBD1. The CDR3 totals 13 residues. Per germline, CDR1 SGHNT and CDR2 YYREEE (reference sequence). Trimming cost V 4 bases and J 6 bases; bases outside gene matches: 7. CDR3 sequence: CASSRDRVGEQYF. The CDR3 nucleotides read TGTGCCAGCAGCCGCGACAGGGTAGGCGAGCAGTACTTC.

The CDR3, as DNA: TGTGCCAGCAGCCAACTAGTATCGAGGCCCAGTCGGCCGGACACCTTC. Encoded protein: CASSQLVSRPSRPDTF. This chain joins TRBV14 and TRBJ1-2; D is unresolved. CDR3 length: 16 amino acids. The V gene's germline CDR1 is SGHDN and CDR2 FVKESK. The ends were cut back, 2 bases at V and 12 bases at J, with 25 bases in the middle.

CDR3 DNA: TGTGCCAGCAGCCCAGGGGGACAGGGTGGGGAGACCCAGTACTTC. Its translation: CASSPGGQGGETQYF. The chain is built from TRBV5-4 and TRBJ2-5; 9 nucleotides align to TRBD1. V gave up 4 bases and J gave up 5 bases; unmatched junction bases: 9. Germline lookup yields CDR1 SGHNT and CDR2 YYREEE (reference sequence). There are 15 residues in the CDR3.

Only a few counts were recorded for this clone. CDR3 amino acids: CASSLRGKEAFF. Written as DNA, the CDR3 is TGTGCCAGCAGCTTGCGGGGGAAAGAAGCTTTCTTT. The rearrangement uses TRBV5-8 and TRBJ1-1, with D possibly matching TRBD1 (5 bases). The V end lost 1 base, the J end lost 8 bases, and 9 bases lay between the germline ends. The CDR3 extends over 12 amino acids. Germline CDR1 is SGHTS and CDR2 is YDEGEE.

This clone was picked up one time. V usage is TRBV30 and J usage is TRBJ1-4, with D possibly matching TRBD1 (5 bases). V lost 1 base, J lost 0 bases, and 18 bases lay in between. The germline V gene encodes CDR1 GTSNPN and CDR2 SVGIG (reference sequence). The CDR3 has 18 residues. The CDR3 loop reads CAWSGGSYSAATNEKLFF. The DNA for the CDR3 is TGTGCCTGGAGTGGGGGCAGCTACTCGGCCGCAACTAATGAAAAACTGTTTTTT.

CDR3 DNA: TGTGCCAGCAGCTTAGGTCAGGGCGGAAGCAATCAGCCCCAGCATTTT. It is translated as CASSLGQGGSNQPQHF. The chain uses TRBV11-2 and TRBJ1-5; D may be TRBD1 (5 bases). CDR3 length equals 16 residues. V lost 1 base to trimming and J lost 1 base, with 11 bases between them. The germline CDR1 and CDR2 sequences are SGHAT and FQNNGV.

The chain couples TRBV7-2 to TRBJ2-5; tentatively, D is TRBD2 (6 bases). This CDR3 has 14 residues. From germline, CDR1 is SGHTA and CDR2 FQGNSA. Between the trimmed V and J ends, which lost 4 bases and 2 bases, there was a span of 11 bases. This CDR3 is CASSSRGSQETQYF. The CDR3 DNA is TGTGCCAGCAGCTCCCGGGGGTCGCAAGAGACCCAGTACTTC. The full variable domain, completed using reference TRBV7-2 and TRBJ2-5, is GAGVSQSPSNKVTEKGKDVELRCDPISGHTALYWYRQSLGQGLEFLIYFQGNSAPDKSGLPSDRFSAERTGGSVSTLTIQRTQQEDSAVYLCASSSRGSQETQYFGPGTRLLVL.

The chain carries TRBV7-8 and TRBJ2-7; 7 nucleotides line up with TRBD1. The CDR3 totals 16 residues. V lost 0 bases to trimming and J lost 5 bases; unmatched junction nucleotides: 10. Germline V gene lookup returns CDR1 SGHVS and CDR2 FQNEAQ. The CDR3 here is CASSLAQTGFQDEQYF. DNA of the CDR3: TGTGCCAGCAGCTTAGCCCAGACAGGGTTTCAGGACGAGCAGTACTTC.

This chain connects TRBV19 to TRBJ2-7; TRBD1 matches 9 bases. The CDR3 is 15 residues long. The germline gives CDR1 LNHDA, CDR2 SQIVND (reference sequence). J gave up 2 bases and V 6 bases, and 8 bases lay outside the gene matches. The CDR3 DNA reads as TGTGCCAGTAGGGCCGGGGGACAGGGTACCTACGAGCAGTACTTC. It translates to CASRAGGQGTYEQYF.

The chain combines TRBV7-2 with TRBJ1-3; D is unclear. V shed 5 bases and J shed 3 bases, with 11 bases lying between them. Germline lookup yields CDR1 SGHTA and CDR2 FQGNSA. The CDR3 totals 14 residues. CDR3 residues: CASSPTTVGNTIYF. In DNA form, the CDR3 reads TGTGCCAGCAGCCCTACCACGGTTGGAAACACCATATATTTT.

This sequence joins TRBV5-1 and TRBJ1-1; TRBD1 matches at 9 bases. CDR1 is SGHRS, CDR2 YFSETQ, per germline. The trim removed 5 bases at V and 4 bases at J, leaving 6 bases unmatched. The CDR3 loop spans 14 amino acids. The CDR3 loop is CASRGGQGVTEAFF. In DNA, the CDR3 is TGCGCCAGCAGGGGGGGACAGGGTGTCACTGAAGCTTTCTTT.

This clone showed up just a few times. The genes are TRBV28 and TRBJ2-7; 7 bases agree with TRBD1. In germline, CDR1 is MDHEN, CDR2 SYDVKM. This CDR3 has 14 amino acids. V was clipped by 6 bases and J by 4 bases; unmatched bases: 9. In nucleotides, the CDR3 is TGTGCCAGCAGACTCTACAGGGGTGAATACGAGCAGTACTTC. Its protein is CASRLYRGEYEQYF.

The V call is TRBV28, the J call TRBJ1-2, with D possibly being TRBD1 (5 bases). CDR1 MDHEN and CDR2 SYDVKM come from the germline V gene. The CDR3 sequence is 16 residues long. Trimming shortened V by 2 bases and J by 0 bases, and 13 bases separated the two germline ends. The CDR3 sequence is CASSLRSRAANYGYTF. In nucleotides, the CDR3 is TGTGCCAGCAGTTTAAGGAGCAGGGCTGCTAACTATGGCTACACCTTC.